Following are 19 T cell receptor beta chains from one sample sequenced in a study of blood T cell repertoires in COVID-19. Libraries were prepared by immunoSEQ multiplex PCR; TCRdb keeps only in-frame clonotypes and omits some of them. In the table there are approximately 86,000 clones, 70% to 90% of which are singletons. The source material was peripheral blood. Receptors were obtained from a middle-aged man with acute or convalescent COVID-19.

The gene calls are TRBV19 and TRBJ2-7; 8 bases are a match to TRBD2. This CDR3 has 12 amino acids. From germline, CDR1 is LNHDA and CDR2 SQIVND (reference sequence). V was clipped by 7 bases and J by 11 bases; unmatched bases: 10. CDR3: CASISAGGTEYF. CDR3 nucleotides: TGTGCCAGTATCAGCGCGGGGGGCACGGAGTACTTC.

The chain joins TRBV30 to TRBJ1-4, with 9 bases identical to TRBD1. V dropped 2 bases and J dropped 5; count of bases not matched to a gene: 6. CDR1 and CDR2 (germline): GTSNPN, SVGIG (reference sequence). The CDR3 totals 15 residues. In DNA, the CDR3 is TGTGCCTGGAGTCCGACCGGGACAGGGAATGAAAAACTGTTTTTT. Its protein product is CAWSPTGTGNEKLFF.

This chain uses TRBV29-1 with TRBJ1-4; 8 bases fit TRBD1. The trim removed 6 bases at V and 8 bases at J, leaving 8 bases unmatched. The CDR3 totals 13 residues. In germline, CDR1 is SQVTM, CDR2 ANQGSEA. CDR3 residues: CSVPGGEREKLFF. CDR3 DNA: TGCAGCGTCCCAGGGGGCGAGAGGGAAAAACTGTTTTTT. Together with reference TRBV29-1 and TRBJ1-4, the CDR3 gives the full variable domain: SAVISQKPSRDICQRGTSLTIQCQVDSQVTMMFWYRQQPGQSLTLIATANQGSEATYESGFVIDKFPISRPNLTFSTLTVSNMSPEDSSIYLCSVPGGEREKLFFGSGTQLSVL.

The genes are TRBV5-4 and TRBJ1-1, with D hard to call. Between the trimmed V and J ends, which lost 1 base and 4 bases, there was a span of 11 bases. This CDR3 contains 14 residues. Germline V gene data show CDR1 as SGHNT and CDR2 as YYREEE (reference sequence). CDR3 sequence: CASSLYSRITEAFF. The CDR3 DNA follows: TGTGCCAGCAGCTTGTACTCGAGAATCACTGAAGCTTTCTTT.

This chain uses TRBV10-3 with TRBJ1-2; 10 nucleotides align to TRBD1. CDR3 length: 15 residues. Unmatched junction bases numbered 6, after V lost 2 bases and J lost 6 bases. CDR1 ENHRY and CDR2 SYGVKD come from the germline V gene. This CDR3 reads CAISEPRQGAHGYTF. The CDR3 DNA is TGTGCCATCAGTGAGCCAAGACAGGGGGCCCATGGCTACACCTTC.

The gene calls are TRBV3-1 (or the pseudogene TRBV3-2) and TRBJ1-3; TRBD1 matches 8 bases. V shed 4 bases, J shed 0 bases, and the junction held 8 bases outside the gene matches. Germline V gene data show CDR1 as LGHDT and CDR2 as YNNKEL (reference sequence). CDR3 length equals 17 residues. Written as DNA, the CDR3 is TGTGCCAGCAGCCGAACGACAGGGGCCCTCTCTGGAAACACCATATATTTT. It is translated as CASSRTTGALSGNTIYF.

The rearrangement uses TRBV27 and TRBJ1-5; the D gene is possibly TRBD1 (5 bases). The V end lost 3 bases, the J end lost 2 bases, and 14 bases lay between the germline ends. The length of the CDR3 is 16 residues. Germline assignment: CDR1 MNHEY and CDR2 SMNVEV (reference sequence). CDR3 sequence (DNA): TGTGCCAGCAGTTTTCTCGGGCGGGGGGGCAATCAGCCCCAGCATTTT. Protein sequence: CASSFLGRGGNQPQHF.

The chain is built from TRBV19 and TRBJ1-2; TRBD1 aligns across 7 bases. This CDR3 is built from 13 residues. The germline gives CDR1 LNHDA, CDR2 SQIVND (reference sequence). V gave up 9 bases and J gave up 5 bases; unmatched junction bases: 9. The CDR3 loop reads CASHEGQPYGYTF. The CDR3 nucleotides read TGTGCCAGCCACGAGGGACAGCCTTATGGCTACACCTTC.

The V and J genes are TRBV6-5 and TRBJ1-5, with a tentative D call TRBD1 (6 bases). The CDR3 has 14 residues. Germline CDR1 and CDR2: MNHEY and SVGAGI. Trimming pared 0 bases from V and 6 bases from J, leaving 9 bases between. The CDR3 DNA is TGTGCCAGCAGTTACTCGGGGGCCGGTCAGCCCCAGCATTTT. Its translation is CASSYSGAGQPQHF.

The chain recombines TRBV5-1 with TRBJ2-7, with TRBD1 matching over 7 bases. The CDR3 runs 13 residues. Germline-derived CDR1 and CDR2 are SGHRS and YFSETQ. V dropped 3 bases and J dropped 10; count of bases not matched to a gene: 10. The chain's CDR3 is CASSYMTGSLQYF. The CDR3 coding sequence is TGCGCCAGCAGCTATATGACAGGGAGTTTACAGTACTTC.

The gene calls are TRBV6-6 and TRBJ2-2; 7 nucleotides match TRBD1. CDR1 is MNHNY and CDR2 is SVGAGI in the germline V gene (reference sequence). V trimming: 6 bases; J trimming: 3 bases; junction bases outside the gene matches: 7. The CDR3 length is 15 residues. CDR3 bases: TGTGCCAGCAGGCTACGAACAGGGGACACCGGGGAGCTGTTTTTT. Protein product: CASRLRTGDTGELFF.

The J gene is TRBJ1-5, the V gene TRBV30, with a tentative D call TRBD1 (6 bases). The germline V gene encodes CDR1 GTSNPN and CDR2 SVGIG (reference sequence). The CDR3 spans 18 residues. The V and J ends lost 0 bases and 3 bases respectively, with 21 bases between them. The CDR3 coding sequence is TGTGCCTGGAGTGTATCGAGGGGGAGGGTTGGGGCCAATCAGCCCCAGCATTTT. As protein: CAWSVSRGRVGANQPQHF.

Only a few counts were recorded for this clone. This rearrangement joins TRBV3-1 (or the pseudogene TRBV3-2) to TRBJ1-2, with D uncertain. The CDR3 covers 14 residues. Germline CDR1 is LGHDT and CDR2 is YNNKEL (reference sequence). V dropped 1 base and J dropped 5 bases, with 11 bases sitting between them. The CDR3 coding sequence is TGTGCCAGCAGCCAAGCGGGTAAGCCTTATGGCTACACCTTC. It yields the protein CASSQAGKPYGYTF.

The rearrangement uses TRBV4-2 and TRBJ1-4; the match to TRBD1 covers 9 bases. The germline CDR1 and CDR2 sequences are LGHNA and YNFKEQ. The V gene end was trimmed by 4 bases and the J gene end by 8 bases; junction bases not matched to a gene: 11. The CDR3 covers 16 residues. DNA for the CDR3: TGTGCCAGCAGCCCAAATACAGGGGGCTTAGAAGAAAAACTGTTTTTT. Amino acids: CASSPNTGGLEEKLFF.

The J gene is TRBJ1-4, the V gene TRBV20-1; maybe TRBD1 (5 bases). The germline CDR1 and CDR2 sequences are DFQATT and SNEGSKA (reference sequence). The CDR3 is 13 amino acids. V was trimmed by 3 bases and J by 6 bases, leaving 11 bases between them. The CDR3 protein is CSASGQGHEKLFF. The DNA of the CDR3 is TGCAGTGCTAGTGGGCAGGGTCATGAAAAACTGTTTTTT.

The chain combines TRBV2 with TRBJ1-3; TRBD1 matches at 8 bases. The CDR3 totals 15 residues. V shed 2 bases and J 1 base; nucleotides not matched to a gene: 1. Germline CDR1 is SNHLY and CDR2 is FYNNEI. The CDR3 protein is CASSERTGSGNTIYF. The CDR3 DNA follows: TGTGCCAGCAGTGAAAGGACAGGGTCTGGAAACACCATATATTTT.

DNA for the CDR3: TGTGCCAGCAGCTTCCGGGACACGAATTCACCCCTCCACTTT. Translated: CASSFRDTNSPLHF. This chain connects TRBV9 to TRBJ1-6, with TRBD1 as a possible D gene (6 bases). This CDR3 has 14 amino acids. Between the trimmed V and J ends, which lost 4 bases and 7 bases, there was a span of 12 bases. Germline V gene lookup returns CDR1 SGDLS and CDR2 YYNGEE. The full variable domain, rest sourced from reference TRBV9 and TRBJ1-6, is DSGVTQTPKHLITATGQRVTLRCSPRSGDLSVYWYQQSLDQGLQFLIQYYNGEERAKGNILERFSAQQFPDLHSELNLSSLELGDSALYFCASSFRDTNSPLHFGNGTRLTVT.

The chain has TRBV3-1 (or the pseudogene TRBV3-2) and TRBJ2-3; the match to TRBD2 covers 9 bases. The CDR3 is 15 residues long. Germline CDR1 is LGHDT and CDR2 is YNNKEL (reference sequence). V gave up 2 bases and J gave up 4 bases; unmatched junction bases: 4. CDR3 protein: CASSQSGGTPDTQYF. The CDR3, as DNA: TGTGCCAGCAGCCAAAGCGGGGGGACCCCAGATACGCAGTATTTT.

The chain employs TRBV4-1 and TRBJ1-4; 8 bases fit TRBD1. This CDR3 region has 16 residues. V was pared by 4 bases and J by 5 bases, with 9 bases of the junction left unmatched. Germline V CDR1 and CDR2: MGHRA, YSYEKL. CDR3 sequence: CASSPTGTGGNEKLFF. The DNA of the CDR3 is TGCGCCAGCAGCCCCACCGGGACAGGAGGGAATGAAAAACTGTTTTTT.